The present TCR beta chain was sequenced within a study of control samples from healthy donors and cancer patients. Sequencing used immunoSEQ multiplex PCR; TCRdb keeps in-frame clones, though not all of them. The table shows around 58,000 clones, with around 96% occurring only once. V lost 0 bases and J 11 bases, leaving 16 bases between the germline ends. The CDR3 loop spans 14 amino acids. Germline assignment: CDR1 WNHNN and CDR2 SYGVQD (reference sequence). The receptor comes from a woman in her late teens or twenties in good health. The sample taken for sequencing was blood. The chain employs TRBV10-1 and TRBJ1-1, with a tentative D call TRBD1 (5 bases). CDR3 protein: CASSESRRAGSAFF. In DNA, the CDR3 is TGCGCCAGCAGTGAGTCGCGCAGGGCAGGGTCGGCTTTCTTT.